This note documents a single TCR beta chain sequence. Authors' analysis steps: Quantification of nucleated cells was approximated via reference gene primer amplification. Sequencing was performed with immunoSEQ multiplex PCR; in TCRdb, only in-frame clones are kept and a portion is missing. V, J and clone size are those of that table, while D and trimming were read from the DNA. The data hold 250,000 to 300,000 clones, with around nine tenths observed a single time. The data derive from a study of blood T cell repertoires in COVID-19. Study context: COVID-19 samples, acute and convalescent, were from the United States, Italy and Spain. The cDNA or gDNA used as material had been derived from T cells, B-cell-depleted T cells, or PBMCs.

The V and J ends lost 5 bases and 2 bases respectively, with 9 bases between them. CDR3 length: 13 amino acids. CDR1 SSHAT and CDR2 FNYEAQ come from the germline V gene (reference sequence). This receptor was identified in a woman aged 40 to 50 who had recovered from COVID-19. V gene TRBV7-7 combines with J gene TRBJ2-5; possible D gene TRBD2, 6 bases. The specimen sequenced was peripheral blood. The CDR3 is CASSISGQETQYF. As DNA, the CDR3 is TGTGCCAGCAGCATTAGCGGTCAAGAGACCCAGTACTTC.